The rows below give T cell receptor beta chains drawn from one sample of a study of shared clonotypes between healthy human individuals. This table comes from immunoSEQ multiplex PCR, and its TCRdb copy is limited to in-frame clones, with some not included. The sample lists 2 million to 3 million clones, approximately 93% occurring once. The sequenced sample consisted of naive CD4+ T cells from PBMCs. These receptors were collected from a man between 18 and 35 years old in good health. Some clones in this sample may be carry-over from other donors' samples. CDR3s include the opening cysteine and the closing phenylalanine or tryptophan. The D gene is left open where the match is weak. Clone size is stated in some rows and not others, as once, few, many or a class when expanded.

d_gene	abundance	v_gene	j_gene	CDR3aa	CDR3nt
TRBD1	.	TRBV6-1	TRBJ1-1	CASRKGQVDTEAFF	TGTGCCAGCAGAAAGGGACAGGTGGACACTGAAGCTTTCTTT
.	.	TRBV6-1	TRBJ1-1	CASSGGTVTSEAFF	TGTGCCAGCAGTGGGGGGACGGTCACGTCGGAAGCTTTCTTT
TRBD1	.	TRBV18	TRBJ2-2	CASSPDRGVGELFF	TGTGCCAGCTCACCAGACAGGGGTGTCGGGGAGCTGTTTTTT
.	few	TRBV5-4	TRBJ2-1	CASSFENEQFF	TGTGCCAGCAGCTTCGAAAACGAGCAGTTCTTC
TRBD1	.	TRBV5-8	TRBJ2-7	CASSRIRTGVYEQYF	TGTGCCAGCAGCCGAATAAGGACAGGAGTCTACGAGCAGTACTTC
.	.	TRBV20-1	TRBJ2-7	CSAREGYEQYF	TGCAGTGCTAGAGAGGGTTACGAGCAGTACTTC
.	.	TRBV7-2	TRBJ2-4	CASSLEGAGIQYF	TGTGCCAGCAGCTTGGAGGGGGCAGGCATTCAGTACTTC
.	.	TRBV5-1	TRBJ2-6	CASSLESGANVLTF	TGCGCCAGCAGCTTGGAATCCGGGGCCAACGTCCTGACTTTC
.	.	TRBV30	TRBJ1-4	CAWSGLIWQNEKLFF	TGTGCCTGGAGTGGGTTGATATGGCAAAATGAAAAACTGTTTTTT
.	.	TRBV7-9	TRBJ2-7	CASSLDLASYEQYF	TGTGCCAGCAGCTTAGATCTGGCCTCCTACGAGCAGTACTTC
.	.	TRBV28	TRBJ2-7	CASHAGTNYEQYF	TGTGCCAGCCATGCCGGGACCAACTACGAGCAGTACTTC
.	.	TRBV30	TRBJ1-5	CAWSVPWDNQPQHF	TGTGCCTGGAGTGTACCCTGGGATAATCAGCCCCAGCATTTT
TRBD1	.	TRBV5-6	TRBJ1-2	CASSPRTGGLRGYTF	TGTGCCAGCAGCCCAAGGACAGGGGGCCTTCGAGGCTACACCTTC
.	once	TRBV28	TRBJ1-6	CASSPLLSPLHF	TGTGCCAGCAGTCCCCTTTTGTCACCCCTCCACTTT
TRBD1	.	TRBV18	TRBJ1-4	CASSPPGQGAEKLFF	TGTGCCAGCTCACCACCGGGACAGGGTGCTGAAAAACTGTTTTTT
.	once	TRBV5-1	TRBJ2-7	CASRSGTDLGEQYF	TGCGCCAGCCGATCAGGGACTGACCTCGGCGAGCAGTACTTC
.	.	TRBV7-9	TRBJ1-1	CASTESRGDTEAFF	TGTGCCAGCACCGAATCGAGGGGTGACACTGAAGCTTTCTTT
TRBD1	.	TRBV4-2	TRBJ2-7	CASSQDMDRGYHEQYF	TGTGCCAGCAGCCAAGATATGGACAGGGGATACCACGAGCAGTACTTC
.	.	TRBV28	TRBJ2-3	CASYPRAGVLDTQYF	TGTGCCAGTTACCCTAGGGCGGGTGTCTTAGATACGCAGTATTTT
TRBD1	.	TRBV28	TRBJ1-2	CASSPQDRGSGYTF	TGTGCCAGCAGTCCCCAGGACAGGGGTTCTGGCTACACCTTC
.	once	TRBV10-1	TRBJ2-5	CASSDHSIETQYF	TGCGCCAGCAGTGATCATTCGATTGAGACCCAGTACTTC
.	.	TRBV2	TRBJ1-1	CASRAGKYLDTEAFF	TGTGCCAGCCGGGCAGGGAAGTATTTGGACACTGAAGCTTTCTTT
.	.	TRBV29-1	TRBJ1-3	CSVEFSSGNTIYF	TGCAGCGTTGAATTTAGCTCTGGAAACACCATATATTTT
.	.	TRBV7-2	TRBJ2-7	CASSLGSRSVYEQYF	TGTGCCAGCAGCTTAGGGTCTAGATCGGTTTACGAGCAGTACTTC
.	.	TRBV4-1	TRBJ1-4	CASSQAKQARAGEKLFF	TGCGCCAGCAGCCAGGCGAAACAGGCAAGGGCTGGCGAAAAACTGTTTTTT
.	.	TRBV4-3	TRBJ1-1	CASSQATLGGVAEAFF	TGCGCCAGCAGCCAAGCCACGTTGGGGGGGGTGGCTGAAGCTTTCTTT
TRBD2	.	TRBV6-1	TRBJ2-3	CASRFSGTSTDTQYF	TGTGCCAGCAGATTTAGCGGGACTAGCACAGATACGCAGTATTTT
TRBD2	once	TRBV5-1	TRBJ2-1	CASSDPGLAGGVNYNEQFF	TGCGCCAGCAGCGATCCGGGACTAGCGGGAGGGGTTAACTACAATGAGCAGTTCTTC
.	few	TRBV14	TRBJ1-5	CASSQQGSSNQPQHF	TGTGCCAGCAGCCAACAGGGGTCTAGCAATCAGCCCCAGCATTTT
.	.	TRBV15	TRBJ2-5	CATSRGQETQYF	TGTGCCACCAGCAGAGGACAAGAGACCCAGTACTTC
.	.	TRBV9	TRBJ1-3	CASSVVQSGNTIYF	TGTGCCAGCAGCGTGGTCCAGTCTGGAAACACCATATATTTT
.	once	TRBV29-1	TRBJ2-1	CSAEGGRHRGYNEQFF	TGCAGCGCCGAAGGAGGGAGACACAGGGGCTACAATGAGCAGTTCTTC
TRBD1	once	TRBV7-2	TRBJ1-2	CASSYHTVGTANYGYTF	TGTGCCAGCAGCTACCATACAGTGGGGACAGCGAACTATGGCTACACCTTC
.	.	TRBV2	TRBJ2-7	CAGGTYEQYF	TGTGCCGGCGGAACCTACGAGCAGTACTTC
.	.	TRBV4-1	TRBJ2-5	CASNNQLGETQYF	TGCGCCAGCAACAACCAGCTGGGGGAGACCCAGTACTTC
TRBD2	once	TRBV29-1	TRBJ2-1	CSAPRLAGGPREQFF	TGCAGCGCCCCCCGACTAGCGGGAGGCCCCCGGGAGCAGTTCTTC
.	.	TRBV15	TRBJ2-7	CATSRDLQVYEQYF	TGTGCCACCAGCAGAGATCTTCAGGTCTACGAGCAGTACTTC
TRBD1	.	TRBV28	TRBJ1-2	CANQQGALGGYTF	TGTGCCAACCAACAGGGGGCCTTGGGTGGCTACACCTTC
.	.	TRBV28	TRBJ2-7	CASSLPGGRSYEQYF	TGTGCCAGCAGTCTCCCAGGGGGGAGGTCCTACGAGCAGTACTTC
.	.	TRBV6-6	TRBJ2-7	CASRGDGPYEQYF	TGTGCCAGCAGGGGCGACGGACCCTACGAGCAGTACTTC
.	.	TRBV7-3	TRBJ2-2	CASSSGGWELFF	TGTGCCAGCAGCTCCGGGGGCTGGGAGCTGTTTTTT
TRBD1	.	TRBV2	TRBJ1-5	CASSRTGLNQPQHF	TGTGCCAGCAGTAGGACAGGCCTGAATCAGCCCCAGCATTTT
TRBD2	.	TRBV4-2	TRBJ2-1	CASSQSGDTSGRYEQFF	TGTGCCAGCAGCCAATCGGGGGACACTAGCGGGAGATATGAGCAGTTCTTC
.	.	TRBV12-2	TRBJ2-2	CASRLGGVHEGGELFF	TGTGCAAGTCGCTTAGGAGGCGTACACGAGGGCGGGGAGCTGTTTTTT
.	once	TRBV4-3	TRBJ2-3	CASSQENPRTSTDTQYF	TGCGCCAGCAGCCAAGAGAATCCACGGACTAGCACAGATACGCAGTATTTT
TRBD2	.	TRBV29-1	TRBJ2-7	CSVGTSGRDEQYF	TGCAGCGTTGGAACTAGCGGGAGGGACGAGCAGTACTTC
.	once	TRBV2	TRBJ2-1	CASDRDSHSYNEQFF	TGTGCCAGCGACCGGGACTCCCACTCCTACAATGAGCAGTTCTTC
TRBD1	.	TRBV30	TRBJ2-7	CAWGRTGSYEQYF	TGTGCCTGGGGGCGGACAGGGTCATACGAGCAGTACTTC
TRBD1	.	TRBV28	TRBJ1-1	CASSLGTGIAFF	TGTGCCAGCAGTTTAGGGACAGGGATAGCTTTCTTT
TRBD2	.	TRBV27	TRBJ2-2	CASRVGVSSGRYTGELFF	TGTGCCAGCAGGGTAGGGGTGTCTAGCGGGAGGTACACCGGGGAGCTGTTTTTT
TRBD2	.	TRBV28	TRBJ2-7	CATQTSANSYEQYF	TGTGCCACTCAGACTAGCGCTAACTCCTACGAGCAGTACTTC